This T cell receptor beta chain was identified in a study of T cell changes during pregnancy in multiple sclerosis (dated by TCRdb to about 2019). In the study overall: Changes in the T cell repertoire over the course of pregnancy were examined in this study in women with multiple sclerosis.

Per the germline V gene (reference sequence), MNHEY is the CDR1 and SMNVEV is the CDR2. V sheds 7 bases and J sheds 3 bases, leaving 11 bases between their ends. Inclusive of the bounding cysteine and phenylalanine, the CDR3 is 13 residues long. The entry retains the CDR3 DNA only, 39 bases that are in frame from base 1. This clone showed up just a few times. The specificity of this receptor is unknown. No per-base quality is available; no much larger clone lies one base away. To prepare the library, the immunoSEQ multiplex PCR assay was applied. TCRdb limited this immuneACCESS table to in-frame rearrangements with V and J called. A share of clones is missing; checked studies link under half to unresolved V genes, and the rest is unexplained. The sample table contains roughly 35,000 clones; only one count was recorded for roughly 92% of them. The ten largest clones capture around 1.3% of the sample.

Sequenced: PBMCs (not recorded whether the cells were cultured). Here the chain combines TRBV27 and TRBJ2-3; the D gene lacks a confident call. The TCR originated in a female donor with multiple sclerosis, enrolled in a pregnancy study. The nucleotide sequence reads TGTGCCAGCACCGAAAGGGTAACAGATACGCAGTATTTT. It translates to CASTERVTDTQYF.